This T cell receptor beta chain was sequenced in a study of shared clonotypes between healthy human individuals. Study observations and caveats: The study sampled only blood, and tissue repertoires likely differ. Donor scarcity curtailed the genetic and exposure-history diversity represented herein.

It was roughly 200 ng DNA, about 30,000 T cell genomes, that sorted-subset replicate PCRs used. Profiling relied on immunoSEQ multiplex PCR, and the TCRdb table lists in-frame clones only, not all of them. The sample has over a million clones; 65% to 80% are singletons. Germline CDR1 reads MDHEN; CDR2 reads SYDVKM. After removal of 6 bases from V and 6 bases from J, the junction contained 13 bases not matched to a gene. The CDR3 consists of 16 residues. This clone has a handful of counts. Its specificity is unknown. Every contributor of samples was a Caucasian grown-up residing in Nashville, Tennessee.

This chain connects TRBV28 to TRBJ1-5; 8 nucleotides line up with TRBD1. The receptor comes from a man between 18 and 29 years old in good health. Sequences were obtained from memory CD4+ T cells sorted from blood. Described subset: CD45RA-negative fraction. Written as DNA, the CDR3 is TGTGCCAGCAGCCCCTCTGGGCAGGGGGCGTTTCAGCCCCAGCATTTT. This sequence encodes CASSPSGQGAFQPQHF.